The clone carrying this TCR beta chain was found a few times. Its matching antigen is unknown. The data were obtained in a study of regulatory T cells in long-lasting Graves disease. Overall study context: A definition of persistent Graves' disease required over 5 years of antithyroid drugs plus positive TSH receptor antibodies. Whole-study findings and limits: Sample size was small, which may have lowered accuracy.

In germline, CDR1 is MDHEN, CDR2 SYDVKM. The CDR3 sequence is 12 residues long. V dropped 7 bases and J dropped 6; count of bases not matched to a gene: 5. Through Arm-PCR of CDR3 regions and iRepertoire HTBI primers, TCR beta libraries were built. Under the authors' procedure: Throughout the samples, researchers identified roughly 59 TRBV and approximately 13 TRBJ segments. TCRdb reprocessed the multiplex PCR reads via MiXCR and lists one record per CDR3 protein. TCRdb's processing, not the study's, gives the V and J calls here. This repertoire shows roughly 400,000 distinct CDR3 sequences, more than 20% found once; its top ten account for roughly 20%. Specified time point: persistent/refractory GD, antithyroid drugs over 5 years with positive TRAb. There was RNA extracted from PBMCs, and the TCR library was made from it.

The source is a female donor with Graves disease. The chain couples TRBV28 to TRBJ2-7, with 8 positions matching TRBD1. The source material was peripheral blood mononuclear cells (PBMCs), sampled when the disease was refractory, from a patient treated with antithyroid drugs. CDR3 residues: CASNRGSSEQYF. The CDR3 coding sequence is TGTGCCAGCAACAGGGGGTCCAGCGAGCAGTACTTC.